Here is one T cell receptor beta chain with its context. The PCR made use of 60 Vbeta and 13 Jbeta primers. This table comes from immunoSEQ multiplex PCR, and its TCRdb copy is limited to in-frame clones, with some not included. The table shows tens of thousands of clones, with 60% to 85% occurring only once. These data originate in a study of cytomegalovirus exposure and HLA in healthy donors. The TCR originated in a man in his thirties or forties in good health and CMV-seropositive. Specimen: PBMCs.

CDR3 DNA: TGCGCCAGCAGCGAAAGGGGGGGAGACAAAGCTTTCTTT. It specifies CASSERGGDKAFF. J is TRBJ1-1 and V is TRBV4-3; perhaps TRBD1 as D (6 bases). From germline, CDR1 is LGHNA and CDR2 YSLEER. The V and J ends lost 5 bases and 9 bases respectively, with 16 bases between them. The CDR3 runs to 13 residues.